This TCR beta chain was found in a study of glioma-infiltrating T cells. Study outcomes and limitations: Tissue-blood divergence was below expectation in non-neoplastic patients, above in gliomas. Only very few CDR3 sequences appeared in both tissue and blood.

The V and J ends lost 4 bases and 4 bases respectively, with 8 bases between them. Germline loops: CDR1 MGHDK, CDR2 SYGVNS. The length of the CDR3 is 13 residues. This clonotype was counted ten times or more. Its antigen is as yet unknown. Amplification of TCR alpha and beta CDR3 regions from RNA used iRepertoire nested multiplex PCR. Tissue mRNA or PBMC total RNA, about 90-400 ng, went into one-step reverse transcription and amplification. MiXCR, applied by TCRdb to the multiplex PCR reads, yields one record per CDR3 protein. The data show about 210,000 distinct CDR3 sequences, with 32% seen just once and roughly a fifth held by the top ten.

The TCR sequence derives from a human donor with low-grade glioma or glioblastoma, undergoing nonglioma brain surgery, or in good health (not recorded which). This chain joins TRBV25-1 and TRBJ1-5; D is undetermined. What was sequenced was glioma tissue, nonneoplastic brain tissue, or PBMCs (not recorded which). CDR3 DNA sequence: TGTGCCAGCAGTGCGGACGGAAATCAGCCCCAGCATTTT. Protein product: CASSADGNQPQHF.